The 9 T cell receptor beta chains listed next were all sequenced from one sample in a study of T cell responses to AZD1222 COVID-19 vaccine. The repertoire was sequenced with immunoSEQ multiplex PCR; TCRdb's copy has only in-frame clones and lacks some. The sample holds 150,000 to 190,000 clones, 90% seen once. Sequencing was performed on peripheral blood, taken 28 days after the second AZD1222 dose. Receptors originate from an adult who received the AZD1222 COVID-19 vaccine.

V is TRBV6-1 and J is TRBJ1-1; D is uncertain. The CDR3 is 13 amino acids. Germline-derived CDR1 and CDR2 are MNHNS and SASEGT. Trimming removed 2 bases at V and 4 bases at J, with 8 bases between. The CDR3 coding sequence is TGTGCCAGCAGTGAAATGGAGGCCACTGAAGCTTTCTTT. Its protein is CASSEMEATEAFF.

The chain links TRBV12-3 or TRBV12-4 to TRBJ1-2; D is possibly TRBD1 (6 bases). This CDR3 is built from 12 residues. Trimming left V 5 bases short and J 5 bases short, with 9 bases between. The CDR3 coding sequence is TGTGCCAGCAGTCCGGACAGATATGGCTACACCTTC. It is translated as CASSPDRYGYTF.

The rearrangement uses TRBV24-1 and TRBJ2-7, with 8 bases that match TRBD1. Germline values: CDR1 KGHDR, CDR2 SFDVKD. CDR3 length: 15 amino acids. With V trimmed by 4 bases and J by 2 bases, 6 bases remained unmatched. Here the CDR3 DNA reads TGTGCCACCAGTGACACCGGGACAGGTGCCTACGAGCAGTACTTC. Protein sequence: CATSDTGTGAYEQYF.

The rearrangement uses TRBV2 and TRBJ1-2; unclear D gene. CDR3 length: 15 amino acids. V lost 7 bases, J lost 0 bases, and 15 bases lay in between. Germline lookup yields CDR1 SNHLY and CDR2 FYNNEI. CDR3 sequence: CASTRPEVANYGYTF. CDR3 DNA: TGTGCCAGCACCCGTCCTGAGGTGGCTAACTATGGCTACACCTTC.

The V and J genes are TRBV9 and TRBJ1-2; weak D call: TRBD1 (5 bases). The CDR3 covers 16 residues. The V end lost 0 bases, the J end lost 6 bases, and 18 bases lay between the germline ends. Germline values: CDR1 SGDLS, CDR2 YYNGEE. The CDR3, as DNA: TGTGCCAGCAGCGTAGGTGGCGGGGCTGTGGGCGATGGCTACACCTTC. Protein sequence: CASSVGGGAVGDGYTF. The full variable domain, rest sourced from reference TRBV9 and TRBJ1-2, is DSGVTQTPKHLITATGQRVTLRCSPRSGDLSVYWYQQSLDQGLQFLIQYYNGEERAKGNILERFSAQQFPDLHSELNLSSLELGDSALYFCASSVGGGAVGDGYTFGSGTRLTVV.

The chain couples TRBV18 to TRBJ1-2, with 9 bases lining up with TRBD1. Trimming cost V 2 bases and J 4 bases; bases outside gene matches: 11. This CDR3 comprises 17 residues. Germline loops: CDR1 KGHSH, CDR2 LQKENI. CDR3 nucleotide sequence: TGTGCCAGCTCACCATTACCGGGACAGGGAGATCGCTATGGCTACACCTTC. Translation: CASSPLPGQGDRYGYTF.

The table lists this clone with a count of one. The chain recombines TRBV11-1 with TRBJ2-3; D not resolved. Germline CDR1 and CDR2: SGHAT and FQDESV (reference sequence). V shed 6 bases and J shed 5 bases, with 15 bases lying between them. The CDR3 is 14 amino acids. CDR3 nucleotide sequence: TGTGCCAGCAGTCTCCTCCCTAACGGAGATACGCAGTATTTT. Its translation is CASSLLPNGDTQYF.

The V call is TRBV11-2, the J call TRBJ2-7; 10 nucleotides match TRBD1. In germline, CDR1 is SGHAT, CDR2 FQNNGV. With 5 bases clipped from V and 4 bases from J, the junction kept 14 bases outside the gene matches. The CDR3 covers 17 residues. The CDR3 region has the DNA TGTGCCAGCAGCCCAGGACAGGGGGGGCCCTCAAGTTACGAGCAGTACTTC. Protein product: CASSPGQGGPSSYEQYF. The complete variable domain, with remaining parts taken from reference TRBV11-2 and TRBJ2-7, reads EAGVAQSPRYKIIEKRQSVAFWCNPISGHATLYWYQQILGQGPKLLIQFQNNGVVDDSQLPKDRFSAERLKGVDSTLKIQPAKLEDSAVYLCASSPGQGGPSSYEQYFGPGTRLTVT.

The CDR3 region has the DNA TGTGCCACCAGCAGAGAAGATGGAGATGAAGCTTTCTTT. Amino acids: CATSREDGDEAFF. The chain uses TRBV15 and TRBJ1-1; D ambiguous. The germline V gene encodes CDR1 LNHNV and CDR2 YYDKDF (reference sequence). CDR3 length: 13 residues. V was pared by 0 bases and J by 7 bases, with 9 bases between.